This paragraph reports one T cell receptor beta chain. What it recognizes is unknown. The PCR ran on 60 Vbeta and 13 Jbeta primers. Data came from immunoSEQ multiplex PCR; TCRdb stores just in-frame clones and leaves some out. The sample carries about 150,000 clones, roughly 70% recorded once. This CDR3 region has 13 residues. The V and J ends lost 5 bases and 3 bases respectively, with 8 bases between them. The germline V gene has CDR1 SGHNT and CDR2 YENEEA. This entry comes from a study of cytomegalovirus exposure and HLA in healthy donors. Turning to the study itself: Out of 150 million to 200 million T cells, an earlier analysis found 117 million unique TCR beta sequences in total.

Study results and limitations: Three chains tied to CMV proved CMV antigen-specific in vitro. Most sequenced TCRs were rare (though some public TCRs occurred in many donors). A link between a missense DCLRE1C variant and TCR beta V- and J-gene trimming emerged from a later analysis.

The genes are TRBV11-3 and TRBJ2-1; maybe TRBD2 (5 bases). The source of this sequence is a man aged 30 to 45 in good health and CMV-seronegative. The sample taken for sequencing was PBMCs. The CDR3 coding sequence is TGTGCCAGCAGCCCGGGATTCTACAATGAGCAGTTCTTC. Its translation is CASSPGFYNEQFF.